The 13 T cell receptor beta chains listed next were all sequenced from one sample in a study of human versus mouse CDR3 diversity and MHC coevolution. Repertoires were generated with immunoSEQ multiplex PCR, while TCRdb's copy carries only in-frame clones and drops some. The table shows tens of thousands of clones, with 85% to 95% occurring only once. Sequenced material: naive CD4+ T cells from blood. Documented subset: CD45RO-negative CD62L-positive naive CD4 T cells. The receptors shown here come from a person between 25 and 75 years old in good health.

This chain joins TRBV5-1 and TRBJ1-1, with D unresolved. V lost 1 base and J lost 3, with 7 bases in between. Germline CDR1 reads SGHRS; CDR2 reads YFSETQ. CDR3 length: 13 amino acids. This chain's CDR3 is CASSLQADTEAFF. The CDR3 bases are TGCGCCAGCAGCTTGCAGGCCGACACTGAAGCTTTCTTT.

The V gene is TRBV29-1, the J gene TRBJ2-2, with TRBD1 matching 7 bases. J gave up 4 bases and V 6 bases, and 2 bases lay outside the gene matches. Germline V gene sequence: CDR1 SQVTM, CDR2 ANQGSEA. The CDR3 is made up of 12 amino acids. The CDR3 bases are TGCAGCGTGCAGGGGGTCACCGGGGAGCTGTTTTTT. This encodes CSVQGVTGELFF.

The CDR3 DNA is TGTGCCTGGAGTAGGGCAGGGGGGAGTAGGAGCTATGGCTACACCTTC. This encodes CAWSRAGGSRSYGYTF. The chain is built from TRBV30 and TRBJ1-2, with 7 bases aligning to TRBD1. Unmatched junction bases numbered 13, after V lost 2 bases and J lost 4 bases. This CDR3 is 16 amino acids long. Germline V gives CDR1 GTSNPN, CDR2 SVGIG (reference sequence). Using reference TRBV30 and TRBJ1-2 for the parts outside the CDR3, the full variable domain is SQTIHQWPATLVQPVGSPLSLECTVEGTSNPNLYWYRQAAGRGLQLLFYSVGIGQISSEVPQNLSASRPQDRQFILSSKKLLLSDSGFYLCAWSRAGGSRSYGYTFGSGTRLTVV.

The rearrangement joins TRBV9 to TRBJ2-7, with D maybe TRBD1 (5 bases). The germline gives CDR1 SGDLS, CDR2 YYNGEE. This CDR3 is 17 amino acids long. V was trimmed by 0 bases and J by 5 bases, leaving 21 bases between them. CDR3 sequence reads: CASSVDPPQGTVHEQYF. The CDR3, as DNA: TGTGCCAGCAGCGTAGACCCCCCGCAGGGAACCGTCCACGAGCAGTACTTC. The full variable domain, completed using reference TRBV9 and TRBJ2-7, is DSGVTQTPKHLITATGQRVTLRCSPRSGDLSVYWYQQSLDQGLQFLIQYYNGEERAKGNILERFSAQQFPDLHSELNLSSLELGDSALYFCASSVDPPQGTVHEQYFGPGTRLTVT.

This chain uses TRBV6-1 with TRBJ1-2; unclear D gene. V lost 5 bases, J lost 3 bases, and 13 bases lay in between. This CDR3 comprises 14 residues. Germline V gene lookup returns CDR1 MNHNS and CDR2 SASEGT. CDR3 sequence reads: CASSLRDSDYGYTF. Written as DNA, the CDR3 is TGTGCCAGCAGTCTGAGGGATTCCGACTATGGCTACACCTTC.

The chain has TRBV30 and TRBJ2-7, with 14 nucleotides matching TRBD2. CDR1 is GTSNPN, CDR2 SVGIG, per germline (reference sequence). Germline trimming cut 7 bases from V and 6 bases from J; bases unmatched to any gene: 5. The CDR3 spans 13 residues. As DNA, the CDR3 is TGTGCCTCCACGGGACTAGCGGGAGTCGAGCAGTACTTC. Protein product: CASTGLAGVEQYF.

This clone was counted a single time. V gene TRBV5-4 combines with J gene TRBJ2-5; 10 bases line up with TRBD1. This CDR3 comprises 14 residues. V was clipped by 3 bases and J by 3 bases; unmatched bases: 2. The germline V gene encodes CDR1 SGHNT and CDR2 YYREEE (reference sequence). CDR3 sequence reads: CASSSTGGKETQYF. The DNA for the CDR3 is TGTGCCAGCAGCTCGACAGGGGGCAAAGAGACCCAGTACTTC.

The chain couples TRBV6-1 to TRBJ1-2, with unresolved D. This CDR3 has 12 amino acids. The V end lost 5 bases, the J end lost 2 bases, and 6 bases lay between the germline ends. CDR1 is MNHNS and CDR2 is SASEGT in the germline V gene. CDR3 region: CASSRENYGYTF. Here the CDR3 DNA reads TGTGCCAGCAGTCGAGAGAACTATGGCTACACCTTC.

The chain recombines TRBV6-1 with TRBJ2-3, with 7 bases matching TRBD2. The germline V gene has CDR1 MNHNS and CDR2 SASEGT. This CDR3 region has 16 residues. Trimming removed 1 base from V and 4 bases from J; junction bases left unmatched: 8. The CDR3 region is CASSEGAGREADTQYF. The CDR3 DNA reads TGTGCCAGCAGTGAAGGAGCGGGAAGGGAGGCAGATACGCAGTATTTT.

The rearrangement joins TRBV4-2 to TRBJ1-1; possibly TRBD1 for D (6 bases). Trimming left V 0 bases short and J 11 bases short, with 16 bases between. This CDR3 spans 14 amino acids. Germline assignment: CDR1 LGHNA and CDR2 YNFKEQ. Written as DNA, the CDR3 is TGTGCCAGCAGCCAAGATCGACAGGATCAATCGGCTTTCTTT. Residues: CASSQDRQDQSAFF.

V gene TRBV9 combines with J gene TRBJ2-4, with D tentatively TRBD1 (6 bases). From germline, CDR1 is SGDLS and CDR2 YYNGEE. CDR3 length: 14 residues. The V and J ends lost 4 bases and 1 base respectively, with 9 bases between them. The CDR3 region has the DNA TGTGCCAGCAGCCCTGACAGGGCCAAAAACATTCAGTACTTC. Amino acid sequence: CASSPDRAKNIQYF.

J is TRBJ1-1 and V is TRBV6-4; 7 bases map to TRBD1. Germline assignment: CDR1 MRHNA and CDR2 SNTAGT. Trimming took 5 bases from V and 4 from J; bases not matched to a gene: 4. This CDR3 comprises 13 residues. The DNA of the CDR3 is TGTGCCAGCAGTCAACAGGGGAGCACTGAAGCTTTCTTT. This encodes CASSQQGSTEAFF.

The genes are TRBV7-2 and TRBJ2-7, with a possible D match to TRBD2 (5 bases). The V end was cut by 5 bases, the J end by 0 bases, with 17 bases between. The CDR3 has 16 residues. The germline gives CDR1 SGHTA, CDR2 FQGNSA. CDR3 nucleotide sequence: TGTGCCAGCAGCACCACATGGACTGTCGGCTCCTACGAGCAGTACTTC. It specifies CASSTTWTVGSYEQYF.